This T cell receptor beta chain was profiled in a study of OX40 agonist ivuxolimab in advanced cancers. TCRdb's table, derived via immunoSEQ multiplex PCR, lists solely in-frame clones and lacks some. The sample includes about 26,000 clones, 70% to 80% of them seen just once. Germline CDR1 is SGDLS and CDR2 is YYNGEE. The CDR3 sequence is 16 residues long. The V segment lost 0 bases and the J segment 3 bases; nucleotides outside the gene matches: 4. The chain combines TRBV9 with TRBJ2-1; 9 bases are shared with TRBD1. The input for sequencing was CD4+ or CD8+ T cells sorted from blood, taken in a trial of the OX40 agonist ivuxolimab. This TCR was sampled from an adult with an advanced solid tumor such as melanoma, head and neck, liver or kidney cancer. The CDR3 nucleotides read TGTGCCAGCAGCGTAGGCGAGACAGGGGGCTACAATGAGCAGTTCTTC. Translating gives CASSVGETGGYNEQFF.